One and the same sample provided the 14 T cell receptor beta chains below, sequenced in a study of blood T cell repertoires in COVID-19. TCRdb keeps only in-frame clones here, not all; method: immunoSEQ multiplex PCR. The sample contains about 150,000 clones, around 90% of which appear only once. The source material was peripheral blood. Source of these receptors: a man over 45 with acute or convalescent COVID-19.

The V gene is TRBV10-3, the J gene TRBJ1-1; D is perhaps TRBD1 (5 bases). V was cut by 7 bases and J by 0 bases, with 12 bases left in between. The length of the CDR3 is 14 residues. CDR1 and CDR2 from the germline V gene are ENHRY and SYGVKD. The CDR3 loop is CAITRQKMNTEAFF. The CDR3 region has the DNA TGTGCCATCACCCGACAGAAGATGAACACTGAAGCTTTCTTT.

V usage is TRBV19 and J usage is TRBJ2-1; D perhaps matches TRBD1 (5 bases). The germline V gene has CDR1 LNHDA and CDR2 SQIVND (reference sequence). This CDR3 contains 13 residues. Trimming stripped 5 bases from V and 8 bases from J, with 13 bases between. The DNA of the CDR3 is TGTGCCAGTAGTTCGACAGAGAAGGATGAGCAGTTCTTC. Its protein is CASSSTEKDEQFF.

The chain is built from TRBV28 and TRBJ1-1; tentative D call: TRBD1 (6 bases). The V end lost 10 bases, the J end lost 2 bases, and 14 bases lay between the germline ends. The CDR3 contains 13 residues. CDR1 and CDR2 (germline): MDHEN, SYDVKM. The DNA of the CDR3 is TGTGCCACCCCCGGACAGCCTAACACTGAAGCTTTCTTT. It codes for CATPGQPNTEAFF.

The chain recombines TRBV20-1 with TRBJ2-3; D unclear. The V end was cut by 6 bases, the J end by 6 bases, with 10 bases between. The CDR3 runs to 11 residues. The germline CDR1 and CDR2 sequences are DFQATT and SNEGSKA (reference sequence). As DNA, the CDR3 is TGCAGTGCCCTACGTACCGATACGCAGTATTTT. It is translated as CSALRTDTQYF.

In this sample, this clone turned up a few times. The chain recombines TRBV28 with TRBJ1-4; D gene ambiguous. Germline lookup yields CDR1 MDHEN and CDR2 SYDVKM. The CDR3 totals 14 residues. V lost 7 bases and J lost 7, with 16 bases in between. The CDR3 sequence is CASTRFLVSEKLFF. CDR3 coding DNA: TGTGCCAGCACTCGGTTTTTAGTCTCTGAAAAACTGTTTTTT.

The gene calls are TRBV6-5 and TRBJ2-7; TRBD1 aligns across 11 bases. The ends lost 8 bases at V and 6 bases at J; junction bases unmatched: 6. Looked up from germline, CDR1 is MNHEY and CDR2 is SVGAGI. The CDR3 covers 13 residues. In DNA form, the CDR3 reads TGTGCCAGCCGGTGGACAGGGGGCGTCGAGCAGTACTTC. Encoded protein: CASRWTGGVEQYF.

The chain employs TRBV11-2 and TRBJ2-7, with TRBD2 matching 13 bases. The CDR3 totals 16 residues. Germline CDR1 and CDR2: SGHAT and FQNNGV. The junction had 6 bases not matched to a gene; V was cut back by 4 bases and J by 3 bases. CDR3 sequence (DNA): TGTGCCAGCAGCTCCCGACTAGCGGGAGGCCACTACGAGCAGTACTTC. This sequence encodes CASSSRLAGGHYEQYF.

V usage is TRBV4-1 and J usage is TRBJ1-5; 9 bases line up with TRBD1. V gave up 4 bases and J gave up 1 base; unmatched junction bases: 14. Germline CDR1 is MGHRA and CDR2 is YSYEKL. This CDR3 is 19 amino acids long. In DNA form, the CDR3 reads TGCGCCAGCAGCCGGACACCGGGACAGGGAGGTCGGAGCAATCAGCCCCAGCATTTT. Protein product: CASSRTPGQGGRSNQPQHF.

V and J are TRBV5-6 and TRBJ2-1, with 9 bases that match TRBD2. Trimming removed 2 bases from V and 10 bases from J; junction bases left unmatched: 4. CDR3 length equals 13 residues. Per the germline V gene, CDR1 is SGHDT and CDR2 is YYEEEE. The CDR3 loop reads CASSFSGGGEQFF. The CDR3 coding sequence is TGTGCCAGCAGCTTTAGCGGGGGTGGGGAGCAGTTCTTC.

This chain connects TRBV19 to TRBJ2-1, with D perhaps matching TRBD2 (7 bases). CDR1 LNHDA and CDR2 SQIVND come from the germline V gene (reference sequence). V lost 8 bases and J lost 7, with 21 bases in between. This CDR3 has 15 residues. Here the CDR3 reads CASSGRGAIVNEQFF. The DNA of the CDR3 is TGTGCCAGTTCGGGGAGGGGGGCTATAGTAAATGAGCAGTTCTTC.

J is TRBJ2-5 and V is TRBV4-1; TRBD1 aligns across 7 bases. V lost 4 bases, J lost 1 base, and 6 bases stayed unmatched. This CDR3 spans 15 amino acids. CDR1 MGHRA and CDR2 YSYEKL come from the germline V gene. CDR3 residues: CASSRNRDSQETQYF. In DNA form, the CDR3 reads TGCGCCAGCAGCCGGAACCGGGACAGCCAAGAGACCCAGTACTTC.

V and J are TRBV27 and TRBJ1-5; 11 bases map to TRBD1. Germline V gene sequence: CDR1 MNHEY, CDR2 SMNVEV (reference sequence). V lost 7 bases to trimming and J lost 7 bases; unmatched junction nucleotides: 9. This CDR3 region has 15 residues. The CDR3 coding sequence is TGTGCCAGCAACTTCCGGGACAGGGGGTACCAGCCCCAGCATTTT. Amino acid sequence: CASNFRDRGYQPQHF.

This chain connects TRBV7-8 to TRBJ2-1, with 14 bases identical to TRBD2. CDR1 is SGHVS, CDR2 FQNEAQ, per germline. The length of the CDR3 is 18 residues. V shed 0 bases and J 7 bases; nucleotides not matched to a gene: 8. This CDR3 is CASSLARGTSGRRNEQFF. The CDR3 DNA reads TGTGCCAGCAGCTTAGCGCGAGGGACTAGCGGGAGAAGGAATGAGCAGTTCTTC.

The CDR3 DNA reads TGTGCCAGCAGCTTAGGCCCGGGGGAAGCCTACGAGCAGTACTTC. Encoded protein: CASSLGPGEAYEQYF. The chain has TRBV11-2 and TRBJ2-7; maybe TRBD2 (6 bases). CDR3 size: 15 residues. The germline V gene encodes CDR1 SGHAT and CDR2 FQNNGV. The V end was cut by 1 base, the J end by 2 bases, with 12 bases between.